This T cell receptor beta chain derives from a study of human T cells and chemical hapten exposure. The overall study: Diphenylcyclopropenone doses were given weekly to the scalps of patients across the approximately 24-week study. Minor volume differences among pooled libraries chiefly drove per-sample TCR yield variation.

In the authors' workflow: Sample-level TCR yields exhibited a median of approximately 88,000, with a range of about 23,224 to 700,000. TCRdb recomputed calls from the RACE reads with MiXCR, one row per CDR3 protein. These V and J calls originate from TCRdb's pipeline instead of the authors' own analysis. Of over 80,000 distinct CDR3 sequences in the sample, roughly 11% were seen once. This clonotype was seen once. As yet, its antigen is unknown. Study outcomes and limitations: Because they had alopecia, donors may respond immunologically unlike healthy people.

V was trimmed by 4 bases and J by 1 base, leaving 5 bases between them. Germline CDR1 is SGHRS and CDR2 is YFSETQ. CDR3 length: 12 residues. Time point denoted: patch test 3, about 24 weeks after DPC sensitization. Treatment reported: therapeutic diphenylcyclopropenone sensitization with weekly scalp DPC. The specimen was whole blood, collected in connection with sensitization to the hapten diphenylcyclopropenone (DPC). The sequence was collected from a woman aged 25 to 39 with alopecia areata. Some clones in this sample may be carry-over from other donors' samples. This chain uses TRBV5-1 with TRBJ1-1; the D is unclear. CDR3 in amino acids: CASSHKNTEAFF. DNA for the CDR3: TGCGCCAGCAGCCACAAGAACACTGAAGCTTTCTTT.